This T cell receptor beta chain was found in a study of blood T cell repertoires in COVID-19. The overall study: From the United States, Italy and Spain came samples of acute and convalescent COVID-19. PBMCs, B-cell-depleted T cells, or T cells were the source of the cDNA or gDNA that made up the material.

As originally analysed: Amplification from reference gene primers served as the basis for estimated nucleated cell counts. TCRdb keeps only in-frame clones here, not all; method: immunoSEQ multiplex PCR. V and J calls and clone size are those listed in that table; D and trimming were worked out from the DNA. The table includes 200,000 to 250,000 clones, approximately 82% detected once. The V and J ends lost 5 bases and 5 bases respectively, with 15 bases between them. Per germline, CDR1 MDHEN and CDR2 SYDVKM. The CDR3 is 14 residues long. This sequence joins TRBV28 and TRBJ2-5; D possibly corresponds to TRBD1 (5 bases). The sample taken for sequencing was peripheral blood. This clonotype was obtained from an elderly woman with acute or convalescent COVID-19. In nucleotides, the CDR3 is TGTGCCAGCAGTCCACGCCCGTCAGGGGAGACCCAGTACTTC. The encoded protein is CASSPRPSGETQYF.